The rows below give T cell receptor beta chains drawn from one sample of a study of blood T cell repertoires in COVID-19. Sequenced by immunoSEQ multiplex PCR; TCRdb stores in-frame clones only, minus some. This sample has 150,000 to 200,000 clones; roughly four fifths occur once, and the top ten carry roughly 3%. Source material: peripheral blood. Receptor source: a human donor with acute or convalescent COVID-19. The donor label of this sample is uncertain. Both conserved end residues are part of each CDR3. D genes are given only for firm matches. The size entry is marked missing in some rows and otherwise reads once, few, many or a size class.

TRBV5-4	TRBJ2-1	.	.	CASSWAGAALYNEQFF	TGTGCCAGCAGCTGGGCAGGGGCGGCCTTATACAATGAGCAGTTCTTC
TRBV7-2	TRBJ1-1	.	.	CASSLGGGMNTEAFF	TGTGCCAGCAGCTTAGGTGGAGGAATGAACACTGAAGCTTTCTTT
TRBV30	TRBJ1-1	once	.	CANTQGRNTEAFF	TGTGCCAATACCCAGGGGAGGAACACTGAAGCTTTCTTT
TRBV7-8	TRBJ2-5	.	TRBD2	CASSFIGGEGETQYF	TGTGCCAGCAGCTTCATCGGGGGGGAAGGAGAGACCCAGTACTTC
TRBV2	TRBJ2-5	.	TRBD1	CASIRTGQETQYF	TGTGCCAGCATTAGGACAGGCCAAGAGACCCAGTACTTC
TRBV19	TRBJ2-1	.	.	CASSIGHSEDEQFF	TGTGCCAGTAGTATAGGGCATTCAGAGGATGAGCAGTTCTTC
TRBV7-9	TRBJ2-1	few	TRBD2	CASSLDSGGNNEQFF	TGTGCCAGCAGCTTAGACAGCGGGGGGAACAATGAGCAGTTCTTC
TRBV29-1	TRBJ1-1	.	TRBD1	CSVEDHRGAMNTEAFF	TGCAGCGTTGAAGACCACAGGGGGGCAATGAACACTGAAGCTTTCTTT
TRBV19	TRBJ1-1	few	.	CASSSPDSRWTEAFF	TGTGCCAGTAGTTCCCCGGACAGTAGATGGACTGAAGCTTTCTTT
TRBV2	TRBJ2-7	.	TRBD1	CASSEGPAGTGIYEQYF	TGTGCCAGCAGTGAAGGGCCCGCCGGGACAGGGATCTACGAGCAGTACTTC
TRBV6-1	TRBJ1-6	.	TRBD1	CASSEIWDRVQSPLHF	TGTGCCAGCAGTGAGATTTGGGACAGGGTTCAGTCACCCCTCCACTTT
TRBV9	TRBJ1-3	.	.	CASSFTSSGNTIYF	TGTGCCAGCAGCTTTACATCCTCTGGAAACACCATATATTTT
TRBV5-1	TRBJ2-1	.	.	CAGSWGGRGNEQFF	TGCGCCGGCAGTTGGGGGGGCAGAGGAAATGAGCAGTTCTTC
TRBV13	TRBJ2-7	.	.	CASSFGNSYEQYF	TGTGCCAGCAGCTTCGGGAACTCCTACGAGCAGTACTTC
TRBV6-5	TRBJ2-7	once	TRBD2	CASRLAASYEQYF	TGTGCCAGCAGGCTAGCGGCCTCCTACGAGCAGTACTTC
TRBV5-5	TRBJ2-2	.	TRBD2	CASSLTSAGLGGELFF	TGTGCCAGCAGCCTGACTAGCGCGGGGCTTGGCGGGGAGCTGTTTTTT
TRBV19	TRBJ1-1	.	.	CASSLQGNTEAFF	TGTGCCAGTAGTTTACAGGGGAACACTGAAGCTTTCTTT
TRBV28	TRBJ2-7	.	TRBD1	CASSFSGRGYEQYF	TGTGCCAGCAGTTTTTCAGGCAGGGGGTACGAGCAGTACTTC
TRBV6-5	TRBJ2-7	.	.	CASTPTREDYEQYF	TGTGCCAGCACCCCAACACGGGAAGACTACGAGCAGTACTTC
TRBV19	TRBJ2-1	.	TRBD2	CASSAQFGTSGGEQFF	TGTGCCAGTAGTGCCCAATTCGGGACTAGCGGGGGTGAGCAGTTCTTC
TRBV19	TRBJ1-5	.	.	CASSPQGQGNQPQHF	TGTGCCAGTAGTCCCCAGGGGCAGGGGAATCAGCCCCAGCATTTT
TRBV11-2	TRBJ2-7	.	TRBD2	CASSSPLAGVYEQYF	TGTGCCAGCAGCTCCCCCCTTGCGGGAGTCTACGAGCAGTACTTC
TRBV15	TRBJ2-7	.	TRBD2	CATSRGAGAYEQYF	TGTGCCACCAGCAGGGGAGCGGGGGCCTACGAGCAGTACTTC
TRBV6-5	TRBJ1-2	.	.	CASSYPDNNYGYTF	TGTGCCAGCAGTTACCCTGACAATAACTATGGCTACACCTTC
TRBV9	TRBJ2-2	.	TRBD1	CASSPRTGWNTGELFF	TGTGCCAGCAGCCCGCGGACAGGTTGGAACACCGGGGAGCTGTTTTTT
TRBV5-1	TRBJ2-7	.	TRBD1	CASSSLTGTGVSEQYF	TGCGCCAGCAGCTCTCTCACCGGGACAGGGGTTTCCGAGCAGTACTTC
TRBV9	TRBJ1-2	.	.	CASRGLNYGYTF	TGTGCCAGCAGGGGACTCAACTATGGCTACACCTTC
TRBV9	TRBJ1-3	.	TRBD1	CASSADQGAPGNTIYF	TGTGCCAGCAGCGCCGATCAGGGGGCCCCTGGAAACACCATATATTTT
TRBV28	TRBJ2-1	.	TRBD2	CASSRLAGTYNEQFF	TGTGCCAGCAGCCGGCTAGCGGGGACCTACAATGAGCAGTTCTTC
TRBV5-5	TRBJ2-7	.	.	CASSSSLRSGGYEQYF	TGTGCCAGCAGCAGCAGCTTGAGGTCAGGCGGGTACGAGCAGTACTTC
TRBV19	TRBJ1-6	.	.	CATGPAGTYTSPLHF	TGTGCCACCGGCCCAGCAGGCACATACACTTCACCCCTCCACTTT
TRBV6-2/TRBV6-3	TRBJ1-6	.	TRBD1	CASSYPDRFFTPLHF	TGTGCCAGCAGTTACCCGGACAGGTTTTTCACACCCCTCCACTTT
TRBV10-3	TRBJ1-6	once	.	CAISRTNSESPLHF	TGTGCCATCAGTCGGACAAATTCAGAATCACCCCTCCACTTT
TRBV19	TRBJ1-5	.	TRBD1	CASSRTGVQPQHF	TGTGCCAGTAGTAGGACAGGGGTACAGCCCCAGCATTTT
TRBV11-1	TRBJ1-4	.	.	CASSFRHRATNEKLFF	TGTGCCAGCAGCTTCAGACACAGGGCAACTAATGAAAAACTGTTTTTT
TRBV18	TRBJ2-5	.	TRBD2	CARYKREGYQETQYF	TGTGCCAGATACAAGCGGGAGGGCTACCAAGAGACCCAGTACTTC